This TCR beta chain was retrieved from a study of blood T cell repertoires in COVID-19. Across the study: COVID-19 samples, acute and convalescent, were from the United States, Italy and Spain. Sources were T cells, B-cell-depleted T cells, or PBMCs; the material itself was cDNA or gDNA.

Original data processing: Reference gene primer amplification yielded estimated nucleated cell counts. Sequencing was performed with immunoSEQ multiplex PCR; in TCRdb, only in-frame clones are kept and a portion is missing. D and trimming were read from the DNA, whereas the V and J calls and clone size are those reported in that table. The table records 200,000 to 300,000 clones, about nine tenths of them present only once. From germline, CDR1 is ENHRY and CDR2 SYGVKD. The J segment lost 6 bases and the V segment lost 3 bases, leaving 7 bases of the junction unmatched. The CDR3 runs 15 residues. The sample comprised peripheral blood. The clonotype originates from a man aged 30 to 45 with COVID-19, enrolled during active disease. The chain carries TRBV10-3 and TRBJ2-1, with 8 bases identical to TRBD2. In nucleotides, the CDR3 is TGTGCCATCAGTGATGGCGGGGGGCAGGCCAATGAGCAGTTCTTC. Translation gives CAISDGGGQANEQFF.